These 15 T cell receptor beta chains were all obtained from the same sample, sequenced in a study of response to subunit inactivated influenza vaccine. TCRdb re-analysed the RT-PCR reads in MiXCR, keeping a single row per CDR3 protein. The data contain about 800,000 distinct CDR3 sequences, around 20% of them seen just once; the ten biggest clones take up about a tenth. The specimen was PBMCs from blood, collected 5 days after vaccination. All receptors derive from a man between 50 and 59 years old who received an inactivated influenza vaccine.

This clonotype was counted between two and nine times. The gene calls are TRBV7-8 and TRBJ2-7, with 9 bases identical to TRBD1. The V gene end was trimmed by 5 bases and the J gene end by 3 bases; junction bases not matched to a gene: 8. This CDR3 has 15 amino acids. Germline values: CDR1 SGHVS, CDR2 FQNEAQ. The CDR3 protein is CASSPTGTGFYEQYF. CDR3 DNA sequence: TGTGCCAGCAGCCCAACCGGGACAGGGTTCTACGAGCAGTACTTC.

The chain couples TRBV14 to TRBJ2-2, with D unresolved. The CDR3 is 14 residues long. V lost 1 base and J lost 6, with 9 bases in between. CDR1 and CDR2 from the germline V gene are SGHDN and FVKESK. The CDR3 protein is CASSQVPRSGELFF. The CDR3 coding sequence is TGTGCCAGCAGCCAAGTCCCGAGATCCGGGGAGCTGTTTTTT.

This clonotype occurred a few times. This chain connects TRBV5-5 to TRBJ2-3; 10 bases map to TRBD2. CDR1 and CDR2 (germline): SGHKS, YYEKEE (reference sequence). J gave up 1 base and V 0 bases, and 2 bases lay outside the gene matches. The CDR3 runs to 16 residues. The DNA for the CDR3 is TGTGCCAGCAGCTTGGGAGGGACTAGCGGCACAGATACGCAGTATTTT. It specifies CASSLGGTSGTDTQYF.

This clonotype was found a few times. This chain joins TRBV18 and TRBJ1-4, with 8 bases aligning to TRBD1. The ends lost 3 bases at V and 8 bases at J; junction bases unmatched: 8. Germline V gene lookup returns CDR1 KGHSH and CDR2 LQKENI. This CDR3 has 15 amino acids. CDR3 residues: CASSPPQGVQEKLFF. For the CDR3, the DNA is TGTGCCAGCTCACCGCCACAGGGGGTTCAGGAAAAACTGTTTTTT.

This clonotype was seen only once. CDR3 nucleotide sequence: TGCGCCAGCAGCCAAGATGCGACTAGCCGGTACGAGCAGTACTTC. Its translation is CASSQDATSRYEQYF. This chain links TRBV4-3 with TRBJ2-7, with 7 bases lining up with TRBD2. CDR1 is LGHNA and CDR2 is YSLEER in the germline V gene. The CDR3 sequence is 15 residues long. The V gene end was trimmed by 0 bases and the J gene end by 4 bases; junction bases not matched to a gene: 6.

V gene TRBV20-1 combines with J gene TRBJ2-5; D possibly corresponds to TRBD2 (5 bases). From germline, CDR1 is DFQATT and CDR2 SNEGSKA (reference sequence). The CDR3 loop spans 15 amino acids. Trimming shortened V by 2 bases and J by 3 bases, and 16 bases separated the two germline ends. CDR3 amino acids: CSARPRTSSEETQYF. DNA of the CDR3: TGCAGTGCTAGACCCCGGACTTCCTCAGAAGAGACCCAGTACTTC.

The chain combines TRBV20-1 with TRBJ1-1; maybe TRBD1 (5 bases). Trimming took 5 bases from V and 6 from J, leaving 13 bases between them. The CDR3 is 12 amino acids. Germline CDR1 DFQATT, CDR2 SNEGSKA (reference sequence). CDR3 coding DNA: TGCAGTGCTTCGCAACCGACAGCTGAAGCTTTCTTT. It codes for CSASQPTAEAFF.

The rearrangement uses TRBV7-2 and TRBJ2-1; D is possibly TRBD2 (5 bases). The CDR3 loop spans 14 amino acids. V was cut by 5 bases and J by 7 bases, with 15 bases left in between. CDR1 and CDR2 (germline): SGHTA, FQGNSA. CDR3 residues: CASSPRGPLNEQFF. CDR3 sequence (DNA): TGTGCCAGCAGCCCCCGCGGGCCCCTTAATGAGCAGTTCTTC.

This clonotype came up many times. The chain links TRBV6-2 or TRBV6-3 to TRBJ1-4; D unclear. The CDR3 runs to 14 residues. V was pared by 6 bases and J by 3 bases, with 11 bases between. Per germline, CDR1 MNHEY and CDR2 SVGEGT. The CDR3 loop reads CASRPVGSNEKLFF. The CDR3 DNA reads TGTGCCAGCAGGCCAGTGGGATCTAATGAAAAACTGTTTTTT.

The sample holds a few counts of this clonotype. The chain has TRBV20-1 and TRBJ2-1, with 8 bases identical to TRBD1. The CDR3 is made up of 13 amino acids. Trimming removed 7 bases from V and 9 bases from J; junction bases left unmatched: 11. The germline gives CDR1 DFQATT, CDR2 SNEGSKA (reference sequence). CDR3 in amino acids: CSVGQGLVGEQFF. In nucleotides, the CDR3 is TGCAGTGTCGGACAGGGCCTGGTGGGTGAGCAGTTCTTC.

V gene TRBV6-2 or TRBV6-3 combines with J gene TRBJ2-3, with D possibly being TRBD1 (6 bases). The CDR3 spans 17 residues. Germline V gene data show CDR1 as MNHEY and CDR2 as SVGEGT. With 6 bases removed from V and 5 bases from J, the gap between germline ends came to 24 bases. The CDR3 nucleotides read TGTGCCAGCAGCCCCACGGGACGAACTCCGGGACAAGATACGCAGTATTTT. This gives the protein CASSPTGRTPGQDTQYF.

This clonotype appeared a few times. This chain connects TRBV10-3 to TRBJ2-4; 8 positions match TRBD2. The CDR3 is 15 residues long. With 4 bases clipped from V and 4 bases from J, the junction kept 6 bases outside the gene matches. Germline V lookup: CDR1 ENHRY, CDR2 SYGVKD. The chain's CDR3 is CAISVGSGEKNIQYF. The CDR3, as DNA: TGTGCCATCAGTGTGGGTAGCGGGGAAAAAAACATTCAGTACTTC.

This rearrangement joins TRBV5-1 to TRBJ2-2; D may be TRBD2 (6 bases). CDR1 is SGHRS, CDR2 YFSETQ, per germline. The CDR3 is 15 amino acids. V was shortened by 3 bases and J by 4 bases, with 13 bases between the two germline ends. In DNA, the CDR3 is TGCGCCAGCAGCTGGGCGGGGCAGTCCACCGGGGAGCTGTTTTTT. Translation: CASSWAGQSTGELFF.

This clonotype was seen a few times. The J gene is TRBJ2-1, the V gene TRBV5-1; D gene ambiguous. Per germline, CDR1 SGHRS and CDR2 YFSETQ. With 0 bases removed from V and 9 bases from J, the gap between germline ends came to 10 bases. The CDR3 is 13 amino acids. CDR3 sequence reads: CASSLAPTGEQFF. CDR3 nucleotides: TGCGCCAGCAGCTTGGCGCCGACCGGTGAGCAGTTCTTC.

This clonotype occurred once. V usage is TRBV12-3 or TRBV12-4 and J usage is TRBJ2-7, with a tentative D call TRBD1 (6 bases). This CDR3 spans 14 amino acids. V dropped 3 bases and J dropped 2 bases, with 11 bases sitting between them. The CDR3 loop is CASSFKAGAYEQYF. CDR3 bases: TGTGCCAGCAGTTTCAAGGCAGGGGCCTACGAGCAGTACTTC.